The rows below give T cell receptor beta chains drawn from one sample of a study of blood T cell repertoires in COVID-19. TCRdb keeps only in-frame clones here, not all; method: immunoSEQ multiplex PCR. The table has some 16,000 clones, 81% seen once. Sequencing used peripheral blood. These receptors were obtained from a man aged 60 to 75 with acute or convalescent COVID-19. Both conserved end residues are part of each CDR3. D genes are given only for firm matches. The size entry is marked missing in some rows and otherwise reads once, few, many or a size class.

TRBV30	NA	TRBD1	TRBJ2-3	TGTGCCTGGAGTGGCCGGGACAGGGAACCTCAGACGCAGTATTTT	CAWSGRDREPQTQYF
TRBV11-3	once	TRBD1	TRBJ1-4	TGTGCCAGCAGCTCCGGGACAGGGATAGGTGAAAAACTGTTTTTT	CASSSGTGIGEKLFF
TRBV2	NA	NA	TRBJ1-1	TGTGCCAGCAGTGAAGAAGCAGGTTACACTGAAGCTTTCTTT	CASSEEAGYTEAFF
TRBV7-8	NA	NA	TRBJ1-6	TGTGCCAGCAGCATCACCGGTGAATCACCCCTCCACTTT	CASSITGESPLHF
TRBV28	NA	NA	TRBJ1-1	TGTGCCAGCAGGGGATGGGGTAAGGGGGAAGCTTTCTTT	CASRGWGKGEAFF
TRBV14	few	NA	TRBJ1-3	TGTCCGAATCCTTCCGACAAACACTCTGGAAACACCATATATTTT	CPNPSDKHSGNTIYF
TRBV2	NA	NA	TRBJ2-3	TGTGCCAGCAACCAGGACTACCTCAGCACAGATACGCAGTATTTT	CASNQDYLSTDTQYF
TRBV6-5	NA	TRBD1	TRBJ1-1	TGTGCCAGCAGTTACTCAACAGGGGTAGACACTGAAGCTTTCTTT	CASSYSTGVDTEAFF
TRBV7-2	NA	TRBD2	TRBJ2-5	TGTGCCAGCACCACCGGGGGGGGGCTAGGCCAGTACTTC	CASTTGGGLGQYF
TRBV19	NA	NA	TRBJ1-6	TGTGCCAGTAGTAACTTTGCAGGGAATTCACCCCTCCACTTT	CASSNFAGNSPLHF
TRBV24-1	NA	NA	TRBJ2-1	TGTGCCACCAGTGAAAGACTCAATGAGCAGTTCTTC	CATSERLNEQFF
TRBV7-7	NA	TRBD2	TRBJ2-3	TGTGCTAGCAGCTTAGGTAGCGGGGCGACAGATACGCAGTATTTT	CASSLGSGATDTQYF
TRBV21-1	NA	NA	TRBJ2-3	TGTGCCAGCAGCAAAGGACGGACAGCCACAGATACGCAGTATTTT	CASSKGRTATDTQYF
TRBV7-2	NA	NA	TRBJ1-4	TGTGCCAGCAGCTTAGACAGGAATGAAAAACTGTTTTTT	CASSLDRNEKLFF
TRBV13	once	NA	TRBJ2-7	TGTGCCAGCAGCTTCCTAGACTCTTACGAGCAGTACTTC	CASSFLDSYEQYF
TRBV29-1	NA	NA	TRBJ1-2	TGCAGCGTGGGGGGGCCCCAGAGTGGCTACACCTTC	CSVGGPQSGYTF
TRBV28	NA	NA	TRBJ1-4	TGTGCCAGCAGTTCCCGGACAGCTCCTAATGAAAAACTGTTTTTT	CASSSRTAPNEKLFF
TRBV19	once	TRBD1	TRBJ1-2	TGTGCCAGTAGTATAACAGGGGGAAATGGCTACACCTTC	CASSITGGNGYTF
TRBV4-2	few	NA	TRBJ1-2	TGTGCCAGCAGCCAGTACTTGAGTCCTAACTATGGCTACACCTTC	CASSQYLSPNYGYTF
TRBV7-9	NA	NA	TRBJ1-4	TGTGCCAGCAGCTTAGTTCGGGGGGCGGATGAAAAACTGTTTTTT	CASSLVRGADEKLFF
TRBV2	NA	TRBD2	TRBJ2-5	TGTGCCAGCAGGGCTAGCGGGGGAGAAGAGACCCAGTACTTC	CASRASGGEETQYF
TRBV29-1	few	TRBD1	TRBJ1-6	TGCAGCGTGATGACAGGGTCTATAGGGAATTCACCCCTCCACTTT	CSVMTGSIGNSPLHF
TRBV6-5	NA	NA	TRBJ1-2	TGTGCCAGCAGGCCCGACATAGCTAACTATGGCTACACCTTC	CASRPDIANYGYTF
TRBV9	NA	TRBD1	TRBJ1-6	TGTGCCAGCAGCGTCACCACAGGGGGTAGCTCACCCCTCCACTTT	CASSVTTGGSSPLHF
TRBV12-5	NA	NA	TRBJ2-1	TGTGCTAGTGGTTTAGGGGGGGGCTTATCCAACAATGAGCAGTTCTTC	CASGLGGGLSNNEQFF